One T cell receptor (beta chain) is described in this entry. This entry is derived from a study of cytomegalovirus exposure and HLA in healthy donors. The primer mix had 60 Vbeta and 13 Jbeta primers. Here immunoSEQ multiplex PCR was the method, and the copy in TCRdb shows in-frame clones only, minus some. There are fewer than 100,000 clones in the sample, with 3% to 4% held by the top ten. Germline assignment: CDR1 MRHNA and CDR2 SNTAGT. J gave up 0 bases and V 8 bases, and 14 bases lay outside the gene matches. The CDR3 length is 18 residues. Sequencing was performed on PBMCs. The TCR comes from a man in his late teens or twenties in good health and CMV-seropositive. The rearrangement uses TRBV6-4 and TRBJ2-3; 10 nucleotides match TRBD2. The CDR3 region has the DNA TGTGCCAGCTGCGAAGCGGGGGGGACCTACCCTAGCACAGATACGCAGTATTTT. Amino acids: CASCEAGGTYPSTDTQYF.